This TCR beta chain appears in the sequencing data of a study of T cells after yellow fever vaccination. Concerning this clonotype itself: Its antigen is unidentified. Compared with germline, one end of the junction differs, possibly owing to a read error.

Study observations and caveats: Booster sampling recovered most clones from primary vaccination (about 97% CD4, approximately 88% CD8). Clonotype sharing between CD4 and CD8 compartments was small.

Production of TCR cDNA was by 5'RACE template switching, which also added a universal primer site and UMIs. In TCRdb, the 5' RACE reads were re-called with MiXCR into one record per CDR3 protein. The repertoire holds some 250,000 distinct CDR3 sequences, with 3.6% as singletons. This sequence originates from a man aged 18 to 29 who received the YFV17D yellow fever vaccine. Material: PBMCs, obtained 15 days after the yellow fever booster vaccination.

This chain's CDR3 is CASSLAAGTPNPPKHF. DNA for the CDR3: TGTGCCAGCAGCTTGGCCGCGGGAACACCCAATCCGCCCAAGCATTTT. The rearrangement joins TRBV5-6 to TRBJ1-5; D gene unclear. In germline, CDR1 is SGHDT, CDR2 YYEEEE. This CDR3 region has 16 residues.